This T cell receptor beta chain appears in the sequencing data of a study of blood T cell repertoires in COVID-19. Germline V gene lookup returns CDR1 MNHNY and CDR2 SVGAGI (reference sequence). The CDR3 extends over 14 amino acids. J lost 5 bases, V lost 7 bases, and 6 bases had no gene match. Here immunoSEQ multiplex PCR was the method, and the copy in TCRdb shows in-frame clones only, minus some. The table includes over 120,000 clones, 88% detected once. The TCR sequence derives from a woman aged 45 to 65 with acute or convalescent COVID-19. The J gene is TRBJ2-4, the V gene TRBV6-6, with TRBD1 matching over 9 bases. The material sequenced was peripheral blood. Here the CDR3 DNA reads TGTGCCAGCACGCGGTGGGACAGGGAAAACATTCAGTACTTC. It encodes CASTRWDRENIQYF.